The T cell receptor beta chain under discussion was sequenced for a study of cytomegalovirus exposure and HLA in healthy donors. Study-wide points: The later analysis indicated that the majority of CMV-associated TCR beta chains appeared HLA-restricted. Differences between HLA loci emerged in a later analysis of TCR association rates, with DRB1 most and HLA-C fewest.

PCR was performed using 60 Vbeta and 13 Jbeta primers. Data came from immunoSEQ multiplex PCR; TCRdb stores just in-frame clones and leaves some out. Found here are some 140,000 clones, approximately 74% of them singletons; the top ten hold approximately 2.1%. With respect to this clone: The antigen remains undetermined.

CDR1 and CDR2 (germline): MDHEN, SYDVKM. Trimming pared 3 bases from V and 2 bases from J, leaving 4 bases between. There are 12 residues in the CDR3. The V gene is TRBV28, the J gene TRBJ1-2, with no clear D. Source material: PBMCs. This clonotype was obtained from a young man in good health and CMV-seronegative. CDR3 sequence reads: CASSFLNYGYTF. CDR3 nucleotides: TGTGCCAGCAGTTTTCTCAACTATGGCTACACCTTC.